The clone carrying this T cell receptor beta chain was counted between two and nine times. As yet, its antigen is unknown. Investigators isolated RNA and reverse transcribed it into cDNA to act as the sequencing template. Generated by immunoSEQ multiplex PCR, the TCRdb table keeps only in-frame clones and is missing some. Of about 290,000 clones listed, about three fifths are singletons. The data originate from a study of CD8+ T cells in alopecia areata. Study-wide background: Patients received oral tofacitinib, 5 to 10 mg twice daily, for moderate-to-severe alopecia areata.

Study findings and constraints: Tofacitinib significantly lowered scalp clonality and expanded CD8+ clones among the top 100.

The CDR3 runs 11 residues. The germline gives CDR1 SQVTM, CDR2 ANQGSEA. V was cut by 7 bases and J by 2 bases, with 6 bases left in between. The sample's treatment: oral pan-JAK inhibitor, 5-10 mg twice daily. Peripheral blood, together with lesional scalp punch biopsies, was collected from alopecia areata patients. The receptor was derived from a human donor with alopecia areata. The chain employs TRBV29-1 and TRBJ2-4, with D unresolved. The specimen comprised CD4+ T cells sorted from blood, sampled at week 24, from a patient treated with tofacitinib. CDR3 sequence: CSDRTKNIQYF. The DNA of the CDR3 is TGCAGCGACCGGACCAAAAACATTCAGTACTTC.